This T cell receptor (beta chain) was sequenced in a study of T cell responses to AZD1222 COVID-19 vaccine. General study points: A rise in Spike-specific TCR breadth and depth followed two AZD1222 doses. The reported proportion of spike-specific TCRs targeting unmutated variant regions was nearly half.

This table comes from immunoSEQ multiplex PCR, and its TCRdb copy is limited to in-frame clones, with some not included. The top ten hold roughly 1% of the sample, which has 200,000 to 250,000 clones, 93% seen once. In this sample, this clone turned up once. Its antigen is not identified. V dropped 9 bases and J dropped 4; count of bases not matched to a gene: 5. The CDR3 sequence is 13 residues long. In germline, CDR1 is KGHSH, CDR2 LQKENI. Sequenced material: peripheral blood, taken on day 0 of MenACWY control vaccination. This TCR derives from an adult in good health. This chain links TRBV18 with TRBJ1-4, with TRBD1 matching 7 bases. The CDR3 DNA reads as TGTGCCAGTAAGACAGGGAATAATGAAAAACTGTTTTTT. This encodes CASKTGNNEKLFF.